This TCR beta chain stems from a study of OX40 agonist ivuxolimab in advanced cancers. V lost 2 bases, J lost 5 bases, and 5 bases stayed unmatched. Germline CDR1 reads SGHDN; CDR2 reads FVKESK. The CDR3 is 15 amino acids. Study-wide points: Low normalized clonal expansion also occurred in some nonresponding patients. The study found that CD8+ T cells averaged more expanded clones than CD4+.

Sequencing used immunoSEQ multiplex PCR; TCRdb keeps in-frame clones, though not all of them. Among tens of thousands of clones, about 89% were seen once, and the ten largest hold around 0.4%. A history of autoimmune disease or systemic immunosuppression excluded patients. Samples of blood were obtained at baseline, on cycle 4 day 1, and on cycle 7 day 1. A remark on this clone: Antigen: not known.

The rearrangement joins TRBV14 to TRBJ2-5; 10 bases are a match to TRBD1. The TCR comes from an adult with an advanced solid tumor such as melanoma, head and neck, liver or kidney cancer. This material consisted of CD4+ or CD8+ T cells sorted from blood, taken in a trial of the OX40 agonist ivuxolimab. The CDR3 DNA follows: TGTGCCAGCAGCCAAAGACAGGGGGCGGCGGAGACCCAGTACTTC. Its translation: CASSQRQGAAETQYF.